This entry describes one TCR beta chain. What it binds is unknown. This sample was included in a study of cytomegalovirus exposure and HLA in healthy donors. Study results and limitations: It is likely that the observed cluster of highly shared sequence variants was a sequencing artifact.

CDR3 length equals 16 residues. The PCR ran on 60 Vbeta and 13 Jbeta primers. Sequencing used immunoSEQ multiplex PCR; TCRdb keeps in-frame clones, though not all of them. Here the sample spans approximately 110,000 clones, around 82% being singletons. The V and J genes are TRBV21-1 and TRBJ2-3; TRBD2 is the table's D call and was not checked against the DNA. TRBV21-1 is deemed a pseudogene. Sequencing was performed on PBMCs. The TCR was taken from a man aged 35 to 55 in good health and CMV-seronegative. The CDR3 region is CASSPGTQSSTDTQYF. DNA of the CDR3: TGTGCCAGCAGCCCCGGTACCCAATCTAGCACAGATACGCAGTATTTT.